Below are 32 T cell receptor beta chains sequenced from a single sample in a study of shared T cell receptors in the human thymus. Profiled with immunoSEQ multiplex PCR; TCRdb holds only in-frame clones, not every one. The sample contains approximately 760,000 clones, 80% to 90% of which appear only once. The same specimen was also included in a second study, on human thymus T cells.

What was sequenced was thymocytes. These receptor sequences come from a girl less than two years old with a congenital heart defect.

V usage is TRBV2 and J usage is TRBJ1-1; tentatively, D is TRBD1 (6 bases). CDR3 length: 16 residues. The ends were cut back, 3 bases at V and 4 bases at J, with 18 bases in the middle. CDR1 and CDR2 (germline): SNHLY, FYNNEI. CDR3 sequence reads: CASSDLAGVVGTEAFF. The CDR3 DNA reads TGTGCCAGCAGTGACTTGGCAGGGGTTGTAGGCACTGAAGCTTTCTTT.

The V and J genes are TRBV2 and TRBJ1-1; 7 bases align to TRBD1. The CDR3 totals 14 residues. The V and J ends lost 7 bases and 3 bases, in that order; junction bases with no gene match: 8. Germline values: CDR1 SNHLY, CDR2 FYNNEI. DNA of the CDR3: TGTGCCAGCAATCCGACAGGGATTGACACTGAAGCTTTCTTT. Translated: CASNPTGIDTEAFF.

The chain uses TRBV7-2 and TRBJ1-1; D uncertain. CDR3 size: 14 residues. Trimming left V 1 base short and J 6 bases short, with 12 bases between. CDR1 is SGHTA and CDR2 is FQGNSA in the germline V gene. The CDR3 DNA is TGTGCCAGCAGCTTAGACCTTCCGGAGGCTGAAGCTTTCTTT. Protein product: CASSLDLPEAEAFF.

The chain employs TRBV20-1 and TRBJ1-1; a possible D gene is TRBD1 (5 bases). Germline values: CDR1 DFQATT, CDR2 SNEGSKA (reference sequence). There are 9 residues in the CDR3. V shed 8 bases and J shed 14 bases, with 15 bases lying between them. The CDR3 spells CSTGTEDFF. CDR3 sequence (DNA): TGCAGTACCGGGACTGAGGACTTCTTT.

This chain uses TRBV7-9 with TRBJ2-3, with TRBD2 matching 12 bases. The ends lost 3 bases at V and 5 bases at J; junction bases unmatched: 3. The germline V gene encodes CDR1 SEHNR and CDR2 FQNEAQ (reference sequence). The CDR3 is 15 residues long. CDR3 amino acids: CASSFLAGGIDTQYF. CDR3 in DNA: TGTGCCAGCAGCTTCCTAGCGGGGGGGATAGATACGCAGTATTTT.

V is TRBV7-8 and J is TRBJ1-2; 7 bases align to TRBD1. Germline CDR1 is SGHVS and CDR2 is FQNEAQ. The CDR3 has 14 residues. With V trimmed by 5 bases and J by 4 bases, 7 bases remained unmatched. Here the CDR3 reads CASSLKDRLYGYTF. CDR3 sequence (DNA): TGTGCCAGCAGCCTTAAGGACAGGCTCTATGGCTACACCTTC.

CDR3: CASSHFYNEQFF. The CDR3 region has the DNA TGTGCCAGCAGCCACTTCTACAATGAGCAGTTCTTC. The chain combines TRBV27 with TRBJ2-1; unclear D gene. This CDR3 has 12 amino acids. V lost 6 bases and J lost 3, with 6 bases in between. The germline CDR1 and CDR2 sequences are MNHEY and SMNVEV (reference sequence).

Details on this clone: A much larger clonotype is one base distant, so this may be a read error. The chain combines TRBV7-9 with TRBJ1-2, with D possibly matching TRBD1 (6 bases). Trimming removed 2 bases at V and 4 bases at J, with 8 bases between. Germline V CDR1 and CDR2: SEHNR, FQNEAQ (reference sequence). This CDR3 has 13 residues. CDR3 loop: CASSLQGTYGYTF. CDR3 coding DNA: TGTGCCAGCAGCTTACAGGGGACCTATGGCTACACCTTC.

In DNA, the CDR3 is TGTGCCAGCAGCTTAGTAGAGGGTGGAGAGAACACTGAAGCTTTCTTT. Amino acid sequence: CASSLVEGGENTEAFF. The chain combines TRBV7-2 with TRBJ1-1; D is uncertain. This CDR3 is built from 16 residues. In germline, CDR1 is SGHTA, CDR2 FQGNSA. The germline V and J ends were trimmed by 1 base and 1 base, with 13 bases remaining between them.

The V gene is TRBV2, the J gene TRBJ1-1; D unresolved. Per the germline V gene, CDR1 is SNHLY and CDR2 is FYNNEI. This CDR3 spans 13 amino acids. V lost 7 bases, J lost 5 bases, and 14 bases lay in between. The CDR3 reads CASTPPLATEAFF. CDR3 bases: TGTGCCAGCACCCCACCTCTGGCTACTGAAGCTTTCTTT.

This rearrangement joins TRBV4-1 to TRBJ2-2; D is ambiguous. CDR3 length: 13 residues. The germline gives CDR1 MGHRA, CDR2 YSYEKL. The germline V and J ends were trimmed by 3 bases and 4 bases, with 6 bases remaining between them. CDR3 protein: CASSHEVTGELFF. The CDR3 DNA sequence: TGCGCCAGCAGCCATGAGGTCACCGGGGAGCTGTTTTTT.

In its sample, this clone was seen a few times. This sample includes further DNA sequences coding for the same CDR3. The chain recombines TRBV6-5 with TRBJ1-6; 9 nucleotides line up with TRBD1. CDR1 is MNHEY, CDR2 SVGAGI, per germline. The V gene end was trimmed by 6 bases and the J gene end by 10 bases; junction bases not matched to a gene: 7. CDR3 length equals 14 residues. This CDR3 is CASRSGTGYSPLHF. CDR3 nucleotide sequence: TGTGCCAGCAGATCCGGGACAGGGTACTCACCCCTCCACTTT.

The rearrangement uses TRBV5-6 and TRBJ1-2; 7 bases are a match to TRBD1. The CDR3 consists of 15 residues. Germline-derived CDR1 and CDR2 are SGHDT and YYEEEE. The V and J ends lost 4 bases and 0 bases, in that order; junction bases with no gene match: 6. The CDR3 DNA reads as TGTGCCAGCAGCCGACAGGGCCTCCCTAACTATGGCTACACCTTC. Residues: CASSRQGLPNYGYTF.

The table lists this clone with a few counts. The chain recombines TRBV28 with TRBJ1-5; D is uncertain. V lost 2 bases to trimming and J lost 4 bases, with 12 bases between them. This CDR3 has 15 amino acids. In germline, CDR1 is MDHEN, CDR2 SYDVKM. This CDR3 reads CASSLGTLGNQPQHF. As DNA, the CDR3 is TGTGCCAGCAGTTTAGGAACCCTAGGAAATCAGCCCCAGCATTTT.

The gene calls are TRBV6-5 and TRBJ2-5; TRBD2 is a possible D gene (7 bases). The germline V and J ends were trimmed by 7 bases and 3 bases, with 15 bases remaining between them. This CDR3 spans 14 amino acids. Germline V gene data show CDR1 as MNHEY and CDR2 as SVGAGI. The CDR3 reads CASTWGGGEETQYF. CDR3 bases: TGTGCCAGCACCTGGGGAGGGGGAGAAGAGACCCAGTACTTC.

This chain joins TRBV5-6 and TRBJ2-3; D might be TRBD2 (6 bases). The V and J ends lost 0 bases and 6 bases respectively, with 11 bases between them. CDR1 and CDR2 (germline): SGHDT, YYEEEE. The CDR3 consists of 14 residues. The CDR3 coding sequence is TGTGCCAGCAGCTTGGTCCCTAGCGAGGATACGCAGTATTTT. This codes for CASSLVPSEDTQYF.

The chain couples TRBV4-1 to TRBJ2-3; D ambiguous. Germline values: CDR1 MGHRA, CDR2 YSYEKL. The CDR3 runs to 16 residues. V dropped 0 bases and J dropped 0 bases, with 10 bases sitting between them. The CDR3 reads CASSQEKTSSTDTQYF. The CDR3 nucleotides are TGCGCCAGCAGCCAAGAAAAGACATCTAGCACAGATACGCAGTATTTT.

This chain joins TRBV5-4 and TRBJ1-2; tentatively, D is TRBD1 (6 bases). The CDR3 runs 14 residues. Deletions cut 4 bases from V and 7 bases from J, with 17 bases between. Germline V CDR1 and CDR2: SGHNT, YYREEE (reference sequence). In DNA form, the CDR3 reads TGTGCCAGCAGCCCGAAGGGACACGACGTTGGCTACACCTTC. Translation: CASSPKGHDVGYTF.

This chain connects TRBV5-1 to TRBJ2-7; 11 bases fit TRBD1. The germline V gene encodes CDR1 SGHRS and CDR2 YFSETQ. This CDR3 is 18 amino acids long. Trimming took 2 bases from V and 2 from J; bases not matched to a gene: 12. CDR3 residues: CASSFRIDRDRGTYEQYF. In DNA, the CDR3 is TGCGCCAGCAGCTTCCGTATCGACCGGGACAGGGGGACCTACGAGCAGTACTTC.

The chain is built from TRBV4-2 and TRBJ1-2, with 7 bases identical to TRBD1. Germline-derived CDR1 and CDR2 are LGHNA and YNFKEQ. The CDR3 spans 15 residues. Trimming removed 0 bases from V and 8 bases from J; junction bases left unmatched: 9. The CDR3 loop is CASSQDDREVVGYTF. In nucleotides, the CDR3 is TGTGCCAGCAGCCAAGATGACAGGGAGGTGGTAGGCTACACCTTC.

V gene TRBV5-1 combines with J gene TRBJ1-1, with TRBD1 identical over 9 bases. Per the germline V gene, CDR1 is SGHRS and CDR2 is YFSETQ. Unmatched junction bases numbered 22, after V lost 7 bases and J lost 6 bases. CDR3 length: 18 amino acids. CDR3 coding DNA: TGCGCCAGCGACATATCCCCGGCCCCACAGGGGGCAAGCGCTGAAGCTTTCTTT. Translating gives CASDISPAPQGASAEAFF.

The genes are TRBV9 and TRBJ2-5, with TRBD2 matching 10 bases. CDR3 size: 17 residues. The V segment lost 3 bases and the J segment 4 bases; nucleotides outside the gene matches: 12. CDR1 is SGDLS, CDR2 YYNGEE, per germline. The CDR3 sequence is CASSADPGTSVRETQYF. In DNA, the CDR3 is TGTGCCAGCAGCGCCGACCCCGGGACTAGCGTCAGAGAGACCCAGTACTTC.

The chain recombines TRBV5-1 with TRBJ2-7, with D possibly TRBD2 on 6 matching bases. Trimming left V 1 base short and J 2 bases short, with 19 bases between. This CDR3 is 17 amino acids long. The germline V gene has CDR1 SGHRS and CDR2 YFSETQ. This chain's CDR3 is CASSLSLWGDGTYEQYF. CDR3 DNA sequence: TGCGCCAGCAGCTTGTCTTTATGGGGGGATGGGACCTACGAGCAGTACTTC.

This clone was observed a handful of times. The V call is TRBV2, the J call TRBJ1-1, with D perhaps matching TRBD1 (6 bases). There are 17 residues in the CDR3. Looked up from germline, CDR1 is SNHLY and CDR2 is FYNNEI. The V end lost 0 bases, the J end lost 2 bases, and 16 bases lay between the germline ends. CDR3 in DNA: TGTGCCAGCAGTGAAGCAAGGGGGAGGGGGGTAAACACTGAAGCTTTCTTT. This gives the protein CASSEARGRGVNTEAFF.

The chain is built from TRBV5-6 and TRBJ2-1, with D possibly matching TRBD1 (6 bases). The CDR3 sequence is 17 residues long. In germline, CDR1 is SGHDT, CDR2 YYEEEE. Trimming left V 2 bases short and J 8 bases short, with 23 bases between. DNA for the CDR3: TGTGCCAGCAGCTTACCTGTTACAAGGCCAAAGGGGGATGAGCAGTTCTTC. Translating it yields CASSLPVTRPKGDEQFF.

CDR3 nucleotide sequence: TGTGCCAGCAGCCCGACAGGGCATAGCAATCAGCCCCAGCATTTT. It yields the protein CASSPTGHSNQPQHF. This chain links TRBV5-5 with TRBJ1-5; 7 bases line up with TRBD1. Germline values: CDR1 SGHKS, CDR2 YYEKEE (reference sequence). Unmatched junction bases numbered 4, after V lost 4 bases and J lost 0 bases. The CDR3 loop spans 15 amino acids.

About this clone: The junction shows a germline mismatch at one end, possibly a read error. The gene calls are TRBV11-3 and TRBJ2-5, with D possibly being TRBD1 (5 bases). The CDR3 is made up of 14 amino acids. Per the germline V gene, CDR1 is SGHNT and CDR2 is YENEEA. CDR3 residues: CASSPDRSQKTQYF. Written as DNA, the CDR3 is TGTGCCAGCAGCCCCGACAGATCCCAAAAGACCCAGTACTTC.

This clone appeared a single time. The chain uses TRBV14 and TRBJ1-2; no definite D call. Germline values: CDR1 SGHDN, CDR2 FVKESK. This CDR3 comprises 12 residues. The V end lost 7 bases, the J end lost 7 bases, and 13 bases lay between the germline ends. For the CDR3, the DNA is TGTGCCAGCATTGGCCCAACGGGTGGCTACACCTTC. Translation: CASIGPTGGYTF.

This clone has only a few counts. The chain couples TRBV7-9 to TRBJ1-2; D is ambiguous. The V gene lost 5 bases and the J gene lost 2 bases, with 9 bases spanning the gap. The germline V gene has CDR1 SEHNR and CDR2 FQNEAQ (reference sequence). The CDR3 runs 13 residues. The CDR3 DNA sequence: TGTGCCAGCAGCCGAGGGCAAAACTATGGCTACACCTTC. Translation gives CASSRGQNYGYTF.

The CDR3 spells CASGLVPGPTNSPLHF. The CDR3 DNA follows: TGTGCTAGTGGTTTGGTACCAGGGCCCACTAATTCACCCCTCCACTTT. The chain uses TRBV12-5 and TRBJ1-6; the D gene is possibly TRBD1 (5 bases). This CDR3 has 16 residues. Per the germline V gene, CDR1 is LGHNT and CDR2 is FRNRAP. The V end lost 0 bases, the J end lost 6 bases, and 12 bases lay between the germline ends.

The V gene is TRBV2, the J gene TRBJ2-4, with TRBD2 matching 9 bases. Germline lookup yields CDR1 SNHLY and CDR2 FYNNEI. V lost 9 bases and J lost 4; bases outside the gene matches: 10. This CDR3 has 15 residues. CDR3 sequence reads: CASERAGGIKNIQYF. The CDR3, as DNA: TGTGCCAGTGAACGGGCGGGGGGGATAAAAAACATTCAGTACTTC. Combining the CDR3 with reference TRBV2 and TRBJ2-4 gives the whole variable domain EPEVTQTPSHQVTQMGQEVILRCVPISNHLYFYWYRQILGQKVEFLVSFYNNEISEKSEIFDDQFSVERPDGSNFTLKIRSTKLEDSAMYFCASERAGGIKNIQYFGAGTRLSVL.

The rearrangement links TRBV7-3 to TRBJ1-3; 7 nucleotides line up with TRBD1. This CDR3 has 17 residues. Germline V lookup: CDR1 SGHTA, CDR2 FQGTGA. The V and J ends lost 4 bases and 1 base, in that order; junction bases with no gene match: 10. As DNA, the CDR3 is TGTGCCAGCAGCTCACAGGGGCCAGAGGGTTCTGGAAACACCATATATTTT. It yields the protein CASSSQGPEGSGNTIYF.